The rows below give T cell receptor beta chains drawn from one sample of a study of post-analysis software for immune sequencing data. TCRdb re-analysed the PCR reads in MiXCR, keeping a single row per CDR3 protein. This table holds more than 500,000 distinct CDR3 sequences, 30% to 40% found once. Sequencing used blood. The receptors stem from a girl under 18 with multiple sclerosis. Both conserved end residues are part of each CDR3. Fields, in order: clone size, V gene, D gene, J gene, CDR3 protein, CDR3 DNA. D genes are given only for firm matches. Only some rows state a clone size, as once, few, many or a class for expanded clones.

clone size: .
V gene: TRBV5-1
D gene: .
J gene: TRBJ2-3
CDR3 protein: CASRSEDTQYF
CDR3 DNA: TGCGCCAGCAGATCGGAAGATACGCAGTATTTT

clone size: few
V gene: TRBV28
D gene: TRBD1
J gene: TRBJ2-1
CDR3 protein: CASSPGQGAWNEQFF
CDR3 DNA: TGTGCCAGCAGTCCCGGACAGGGGGCCTGGAATGAGCAGTTCTTC

clone size: .
V gene: TRBV9
D gene: TRBD1
J gene: TRBJ1-2
CDR3 protein: CASSGAGTGSFRGYGYTF
CDR3 DNA: TGTGCCAGCAGCGGAGCCGGGACAGGCTCCTTCCGGGGCTATGGCTACACCTTC

clone size: .
V gene: TRBV12-3/TRBV12-4
D gene: .
J gene: TRBJ2-4
CDR3 protein: CASSLVPGLAKNIQYF
CDR3 DNA: TGTGCCAGCAGTTTAGTTCCCGGGTTAGCCAAAAACATTCAGTACTTC

clone size: .
V gene: TRBV7-2
D gene: .
J gene: TRBJ2-3
CDR3 protein: CASSRDAIRTDTQYF
CDR3 DNA: TGTGCCAGCAGCCGCGACGCGATCCGGACAGATACGCAGTATTTT

clone size: .
V gene: TRBV20-1
D gene: .
J gene: TRBJ2-1
CDR3 protein: CSARPDYNEQFF
CDR3 DNA: TGCAGTGCTAGACCCGACTACAATGAGCAGTTCTTC

clone size: few
V gene: TRBV20-1
D gene: .
J gene: TRBJ2-3
CDR3 protein: CSARVTGLPGTQYF
CDR3 DNA: TGCAGTGCTAGAGTCACGGGACTCCCGGGTACGCAGTATTTT

clone size: few
V gene: TRBV20-1
D gene: .
J gene: TRBJ2-7
CDR3 protein: CSATFGQPYEQYF
CDR3 DNA: TGCAGTGCCACGTTTGGACAGCCCTACGAGCAGTACTTC

clone size: few
V gene: TRBV7-2
D gene: .
J gene: TRBJ2-5
CDR3 protein: CASSFDPTGVETQYF
CDR3 DNA: TGTGCCAGCAGCTTTGACCCGACAGGAGTAGAGACCCAGTACTTC

clone size: .
V gene: TRBV20-1
D gene: TRBD2
J gene: TRBJ2-3
CDR3 protein: CSASGGASLSDTQYF
CDR3 DNA: TGCAGTGCTAGCGGGGGGGCCAGTCTCTCCGATACGCAGTATTTT

clone size: .
V gene: TRBV20-1
D gene: .
J gene: TRBJ2-3
CDR3 protein: CSAREKGHTDTQYF
CDR3 DNA: TGCAGTGCTAGAGAGAAGGGGCACACAGATACGCAGTATTTT

clone size: .
V gene: TRBV27
D gene: TRBD2
J gene: TRBJ2-3
CDR3 protein: CASSLPSGGAADTQYF
CDR3 DNA: TGTGCCAGCAGTTTACCCAGCGGGGGGGCAGCAGATACGCAGTATTTT

clone size: .
V gene: TRBV5-1
D gene: .
J gene: TRBJ2-2
CDR3 protein: CASSRDAGNTGELFF
CDR3 DNA: TGCGCCAGCAGCCGCGACGCAGGGAACACCGGGGAGCTGTTTTTT

clone size: many
V gene: TRBV20-1
D gene: .
J gene: TRBJ2-1
CDR3 protein: CSATKDLSSSYNEQFF
CDR3 DNA: TGCAGTGCTACTAAGGACCTCTCGAGCTCCTACAATGAGCAGTTCTTC

clone size: few
V gene: TRBV20-1
D gene: TRBD2
J gene: TRBJ2-3
CDR3 protein: CSARDSSGGTDTQYF
CDR3 DNA: TGCAGTGCTAGAGATTCGAGCGGGGGAACAGATACGCAGTATTTT

clone size: .
V gene: TRBV5-1
D gene: .
J gene: TRBJ2-3
CDR3 protein: CASSLGSRTDTQYF
CDR3 DNA: TGCGCCAGCAGCTTGGGGTCAAGGACAGATACGCAGTATTTT

clone size: few
V gene: TRBV4-1
D gene: .
J gene: TRBJ2-6
CDR3 protein: CASSQVIATGANVLTF
CDR3 DNA: TGCGCCAGCAGCCAAGTCATAGCGACGGGGGCCAACGTCCTGACTTTC

clone size: .
V gene: TRBV27
D gene: .
J gene: TRBJ2-1
CDR3 protein: CASSLRPVSSYNEQFF
CDR3 DNA: TGTGCTAGCAGTTTAAGACCCGTAAGCTCCTACAATGAGCAGTTCTTC

clone size: .
V gene: TRBV3-1
D gene: .
J gene: TRBJ1-2
CDR3 protein: CVSSRGTNYGYTF
CDR3 DNA: TGTGTCAGCAGCAGGGGCACTAACTATGGCTACACCTTC

clone size: .
V gene: TRBV6-5
D gene: TRBD2
J gene: TRBJ2-3
CDR3 protein: CASSYGPAGALTDTQYF
CDR3 DNA: TGTGCCAGCAGTTACGGACCGGCGGGAGCACTCACAGATACGCAGTATTTT

clone size: .
V gene: TRBV9
D gene: .
J gene: TRBJ1-5
CDR3 protein: CASSVDPGNQPQHF
CDR3 DNA: TGTGCCAGCAGCGTAGATCCAGGCAATCAGCCCCAGCATTTT

clone size: .
V gene: TRBV12-3/TRBV12-4
D gene: TRBD1
J gene: TRBJ1-2
CDR3 protein: CASSLLGTEGYGYTF
CDR3 DNA: TGTGCCAGCAGTCTCCTCGGGACAGAGGGCTATGGCTACACCTTC

clone size: many
V gene: TRBV6-5
D gene: .
J gene: TRBJ2-1
CDR3 protein: CASSYSGGEQFF
CDR3 DNA: TGTGCCAGCAGTTACTCCGGGGGTGAGCAGTTCTTC

clone size: few
V gene: TRBV6-6
D gene: TRBD1
J gene: TRBJ1-4
CDR3 protein: CASSYLGGGRTEKLFF
CDR3 DNA: TGTGCCAGCAGTTACTTAGGAGGGGGCCGCACTGAAAAACTGTTTTTT

clone size: .
V gene: TRBV5-1
D gene: TRBD1
J gene: TRBJ2-3
CDR3 protein: CASSKRPTDRYTDTQYF
CDR3 DNA: TGCGCCAGCAGCAAGCGACCCACGGACAGGTACACAGATACGCAGTATTTT

clone size: few
V gene: TRBV10-2
D gene: .
J gene: TRBJ1-3
CDR3 protein: CASRDSGNTIYF
CDR3 DNA: TGCGCCAGCCGGGACTCTGGAAACACCATATATTTT

clone size: few
V gene: TRBV5-1
D gene: .
J gene: TRBJ1-2
CDR3 protein: CASSKTILAGGYTF
CDR3 DNA: TGCGCCAGCAGCAAGACGATCCTTGCCGGCGGCTACACCTTC

clone size: few
V gene: TRBV13
D gene: .
J gene: TRBJ1-5
CDR3 protein: CASSLSIDQPQHF
CDR3 DNA: TGTGCCAGCAGCTTATCTATAGATCAGCCCCAGCATTTT

clone size: few
V gene: TRBV6-5
D gene: TRBD2
J gene: TRBJ2-5
CDR3 protein: CASSYLAAGGPGETQYF
CDR3 DNA: TGTGCCAGCAGTTACTTAGCAGCGGGGGGGCCGGGTGAGACCCAGTACTTC

clone size: .
V gene: TRBV12-3/TRBV12-4
D gene: .
J gene: TRBJ2-3
CDR3 protein: CASSLNLDRRTDTQYF
CDR3 DNA: TGTGCCAGCAGTCTAAACCTGGACCGCCGCACAGATACGCAGTATTTT

clone size: once
V gene: TRBV9
D gene: .
J gene: TRBJ2-7
CDR3 protein: CASSILGTRSGEQYF
CDR3 DNA: TGTGCCAGCAGCATACTCGGGACACGTTCGGGCGAGCAGTACTTC